This T cell receptor (beta chain) was obtained from a study of OX40 agonist ivuxolimab in advanced cancers. General observations from the study: On average, CD8+ T cells had more expanded clones than CD4+.

Some clones are missing from TCRdb's copy, which holds only in-frame ones; the method was immunoSEQ multiplex PCR. The table includes roughly 70,000 clones, about 90% detected once. Concerning this clone: Its antigen is as yet unknown.

Sequencing used CD4+ or CD8+ T cells sorted from blood, obtained in a trial of the OX40 agonist ivuxolimab. The source is an adult with an advanced solid tumor such as melanoma, head and neck, liver or kidney cancer.

The CDR3 DNA sequence: TGTGCCAGCAGCCCACAGCGGAGCACCGGGGAGCTGTTTTTT. Protein product: CASSPQRSTGELFF. This chain uses TRBV14 with TRBJ2-2; D is possibly TRBD2 (5 bases). Germline values: CDR1 SGHDN, CDR2 FVKESK. This CDR3 has 14 amino acids. V lost 4 bases, J lost 4 bases, and 10 bases lay in between.